Listed below are T cell receptor beta chains from one sample, sequenced in a study of cytomegalovirus exposure and HLA in healthy donors. The assay was immunoSEQ multiplex PCR, and TCRdb's table has in-frame clones only and misses some. The sample has some 140,000 clones, about four fifths seen once. The sample taken for sequencing was PBMCs. These receptors were obtained from a male donor in good health and CMV-seropositive. Both conserved end residues are part of each CDR3. Fields, in order: J gene, V gene, clone size, D gene, CDR3 protein, CDR3 DNA. A D gene is named only where the DNA matches it firmly. Only part of the rows carry a size: once, few, many, or a class if the clone is expanded.

>TRBJ1-5|TRBV11-3|NA|NA
CASSPRGQPNNQPQHF
TGTGCCAGCAGCCCAAGAGGACAGCCCAACAATCAGCCCCAGCATTTT
>TRBJ1-4|TRBV5-6|once|TRBD1
CASSRKDRSNEKLFF
TGTGCCAGCAGCAGGAAGGACAGGAGTAATGAAAAACTGTTTTTT
>TRBJ2-5|TRBV7-2|NA|NA
CASSFRQETQYF
TGTGCCAGCAGCTTTCGGCAAGAGACCCAGTACTTC
>TRBJ2-2|TRBV27|NA|NA
CASSLHRATGELFF
TGTGCCAGCAGTTTACACAGGGCCACCGGGGAGCTGTTTTTT
>TRBJ2-3|TRBV7-2|NA|TRBD2
CASSDLAGGPTDTQYF
TGTGCCAGCAGCGACCTAGCGGGGGGCCCCACAGATACGCAGTATTTT
>TRBJ2-5|TRBV28|NA|TRBD2
CASGRAQETQYF
TGTGCCAGCGGGAGGGCCCAAGAGACCCAGTACTTC
>TRBJ2-1|TRBV9|NA|TRBD2
CASSAPITGLAYNEQFF
TGTGCCAGCAGCGCACCTATAACGGGACTAGCCTACAATGAGCAGTTCTTC
>TRBJ1-1|TRBV9|NA|NA
CASSPSYAYEAFF
TGTGCCAGCAGCCCTAGTTACGCATACGAAGCTTTCTTT
>TRBJ2-2|TRBV18|few|NA
CASSLPEGVDTGELFF
TGTGCCAGCTCACTCCCCGAAGGGGTCGACACCGGGGAGCTGTTTTTT
>TRBJ2-6|TRBV5-1|few|TRBD2
CASGHWRGGSGANVLTF
TGCGCCAGCGGACATTGGCGGGGGGGCTCTGGGGCCAACGTCCTGACTTTC
>TRBJ1-2|TRBV7-9|NA|TRBD1
CASSSSGTAYGYTF
TGTGCCAGCAGCTCCAGTGGGACAGCTTATGGCTACACCTTC
>TRBJ2-7|TRBV7-7|NA|TRBD2
CASSSIGLAGVFPYEQYF
TGTGCTAGCAGCTCGATAGGACTAGCGGGAGTGTTCCCCTACGAGCAGTACTTC
>TRBJ1-2|TRBV15|once|NA
CATSRDRANYGYTF
TGTGCCACCAGCAGAGACAGGGCTAACTATGGCTACACCTTC
>TRBJ2-7|TRBV28|NA|TRBD1
CASSSGTGPYEQYF
TGTGCCAGCAGTTCCGGGACAGGCCCCTACGAGCAGTACTTC
>TRBJ1-2|TRBV5-6|NA|NA
CASSLPLGVVPDYGYTF
TGTGCCAGCAGCTTGCCACTGGGAGTGGTCCCGGACTATGGCTACACCTTC
>TRBJ2-1|TRBV4-2|NA|TRBD2
CASSPEGLAAYNEQFF
TGTGCCAGCAGCCCAGAGGGACTAGCGGCCTACAATGAGCAGTTCTTC
>TRBJ1-1|TRBV7-9|NA|NA
CASSFAGGTEAFF
TGTGCCAGCAGCTTTGCGGGGGGCACTGAAGCTTTCTTT
>TRBJ2-7|TRBV7-6|NA|NA
CASSFPGSAEQYF
TGTGCCAGCAGCTTTCCCGGGAGTGCGGAGCAGTACTTC
>TRBJ1-1|TRBV18|NA|NA
CASSPYRNTEAFF
TGTGCCAGCTCACCCTACAGGAACACTGAAGCTTTCTTT
>TRBJ2-1|TRBV27|NA|TRBD2
CASSPETSGRDNEQFF
TGTGCCAGCAGTCCGGAAACTAGCGGGAGGGACAATGAGCAGTTCTTC
>TRBJ1-2|TRBV21-1|NA|NA
CASSKGAGGYYGYTF
TGTGCCAGCAGCAAAGGGGCGGGAGGGTACTATGGCTACACCTTC
>TRBJ1-5|TRBV30|NA|NA
CAWSGLGSPRFQPQHF
TGTGCCTGGAGTGGACTCGGGAGCCCCCGTTTCCAGCCCCAGCATTTT
>TRBJ2-1|TRBV4-2|NA|TRBD1
CASSPILQGDNEQFF
TGTGCCAGCAGCCCAATTCTCCAGGGGGACAATGAGCAGTTCTTC
>TRBJ1-2|TRBV4-2|NA|NA
CASSQDRVRGYTF
TGTGCCAGCAGCCAAGACAGGGTACGAGGCTACACCTTC
>TRBJ2-7|TRBV7-2|NA|TRBD2
CASSSQRGPHYEQYF
TGTGCCAGCAGCTCCCAGCGGGGGCCCCACTACGAGCAGTACTTC
>TRBJ2-1|TRBV29-1|NA|NA
CSVSGRGSYNEQFF
TGCAGCGTTAGCGGACGGGGATCCTACAATGAGCAGTTCTTC
>TRBJ2-1|TRBV19|NA|NA
CASSSYLGKSTGNEQFF
TGTGCCAGTAGTTCATATTTGGGCAAATCTACTGGTAATGAGCAGTTCTTC
>TRBJ2-1|TRBV7-9|NA|TRBD1
CASSGSTGKGYNEQFF
TGTGCCAGCAGCGGCTCGACAGGGAAAGGCTACAATGAGCAGTTCTTC
>TRBJ2-1|TRBV19|NA|TRBD2
CASGLAAYQGHEQFF
TGTGCCTCGGGACTAGCGGCATACCAAGGCCATGAGCAGTTCTTC
>TRBJ2-3|TRBV7-2|NA|TRBD2
CASKTTSGHNTQYF
TGTGCCAGCAAGACGACTAGCGGACACAATACGCAGTATTTT
>TRBJ2-3|TRBV5-1|NA|NA
CASSLERARKSDTQYF
TGCGCCAGCAGCTTGGAGAGGGCGAGGAAATCAGATACGCAGTATTTT